The T cell receptor beta chain under discussion was sequenced for a study of T cell responses to AZD1222 COVID-19 vaccine. Data came from immunoSEQ multiplex PCR; TCRdb stores just in-frame clones and leaves some out. This sample yields about 140,000 clones, of which 88% are seen a single time; 3% to 3.5% belongs to the top ten. General study points: Donors, mostly white British, included more females; clonal diversity was possibly underestimated. Repertoires were obtained solely post-peak T cell response. Reportedly, nearly half the spike-specific TCRs target unmutated variant regions.

This CDR3 is built from 18 residues. Notes on this clone: Its antigen remains unidentified.

The chain uses TRBV12-1 and TRBJ2-7; the table's D gene call, TRBD1, was not cross checked with the DNA. TRBV12-1 is listed as a pseudogene. This clonotype was sampled from an adult who received the AZD1222 COVID-19 vaccine. The sample was peripheral blood, taken 28 days after the second AZD1222 dose. The CDR3 sequence: CARSSCGRRKKGVYEQYF. The CDR3 DNA reads TGTGCCAGGTCGTCGTGTGGGCGGAGAAAAAAAGGGGTCTACGAGCAGTACTTC.